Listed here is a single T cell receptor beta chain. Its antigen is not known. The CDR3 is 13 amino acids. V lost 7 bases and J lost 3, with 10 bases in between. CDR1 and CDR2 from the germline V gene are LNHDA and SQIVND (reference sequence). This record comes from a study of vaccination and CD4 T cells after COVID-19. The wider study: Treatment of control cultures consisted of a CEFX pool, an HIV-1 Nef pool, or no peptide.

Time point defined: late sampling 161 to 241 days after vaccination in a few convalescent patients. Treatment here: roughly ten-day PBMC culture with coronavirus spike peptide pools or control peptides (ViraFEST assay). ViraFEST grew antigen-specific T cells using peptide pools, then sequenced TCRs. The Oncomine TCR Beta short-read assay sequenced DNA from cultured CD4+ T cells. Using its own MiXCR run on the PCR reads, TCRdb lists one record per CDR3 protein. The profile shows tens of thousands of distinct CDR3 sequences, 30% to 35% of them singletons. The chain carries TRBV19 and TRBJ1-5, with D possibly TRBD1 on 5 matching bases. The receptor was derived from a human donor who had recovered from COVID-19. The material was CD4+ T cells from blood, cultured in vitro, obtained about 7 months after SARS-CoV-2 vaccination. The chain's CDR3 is CASMGQYNQPQHF. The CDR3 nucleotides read TGTGCCAGTATGGGGCAGTACAATCAGCCCCAGCATTTT.